This T cell receptor beta chain was documented in a study of neurological immune-mediated disorders. Overall study results and limits: Expanded clones shared no CDR3 amino acid sequences across subjects, suggesting private repertoires in all groups.

Germline V lookup: CDR1 SGHDN, CDR2 FVKESK. The germline V and J ends were trimmed by 4 bases and 9 bases, with 13 bases remaining between them. The CDR3 runs 13 residues. At least ten counts were recorded for this clonotype. Its antigen is not identified. TCRdb re-analysed the 5' RACE reads in MiXCR, keeping a single row per CDR3 protein. The sample gives tens of thousands of distinct CDR3 sequences, about 4.9% of which show up once; under 7.5% is in the top ten. The sequence was collected from a man aged 30-40 years with multiple sclerosis. Sample: PBMCs. V and J are TRBV14 and TRBJ2-1, with TRBD2 as a possible D gene (6 bases). The CDR3 region is CASSLSGGTEQFF. Here the CDR3 DNA reads TGTGCCAGCAGCCTCTCCGGGGGTACTGAGCAGTTCTTC.